In its sample, the clone carrying this TCR beta chain was seen once. The CDR3 loop spans 15 amino acids. Trimming pared 7 bases from V and 1 base from J, leaving 15 bases between. Per germline, CDR1 SNHLY and CDR2 FYNNEI. These data are taken from a study of blood T cell repertoires in COVID-19. This table comes from immunoSEQ multiplex PCR, and its TCRdb copy is limited to in-frame clones, with some not included. Of 100,000 or so clones detected, about four fifths appear once; the ten largest clones hold over 9%. Material: peripheral blood. The rearrangement uses TRBV2 and TRBJ2-3; weak D call: TRBD2 (5 bases). The receptor was derived from a woman in her 70s with acute or convalescent COVID-19. CDR3 amino acids: CASTYLVRGTDTQYF. Written as DNA, the CDR3 is TGTGCCAGCACCTACCTGGTGCGGGGCACAGATACGCAGTATTTT. Full variable domain (outside the CDR3, taken from reference TRBV2 and TRBJ2-3): EPEVTQTPSHQVTQMGQEVILRCVPISNHLYFYWYRQILGQKVEFLVSFYNNEISEKSEIFDDQFSVERPDGSNFTLKIRSTKLEDSAMYFCASTYLVRGTDTQYFGPGTRLTVL.